This record covers a single T cell receptor (beta chain). This sample stems from a study of blood T cell repertoires in COVID-19. Clones were read by immunoSEQ multiplex PCR, and TCRdb kept only the in-frame ones, dropping some. The sample records around 160,000 clones, approximately 92% being singletons. The TCR sequence derives from a man aged 18 to 30 with COVID-19, enrolled during active disease. Sequenced: peripheral blood.

The CDR3 reads CASSKGLSPEDTIYF. The CDR3 region has the DNA TGTGCCAGCAGCAAAGGACTATCCCCAGAGGACACCATATATTTT. The genes are TRBV21-1 and TRBJ1-3. TRBV21-1 is a pseudogene locus. The CDR3 covers 15 residues.